This T cell receptor beta chain was identified in a study of blood T cell repertoires in COVID-19. Study background: T cells, B-cell-depleted T cells, or PBMCs supplied cDNA or gDNA.

Patients from Seattle were sampled longitudinally, starting during active infection. This CDR3 is 13 amino acids long. V shed 3 bases and J 5 bases; nucleotides not matched to a gene: 2. Germline V CDR1 and CDR2: SGHDN, FVKESK. Original processing methods: Amplification from reference gene primers served as the basis for estimated nucleated cell counts. The protocol was immunoSEQ multiplex PCR, while the TCRdb copy is restricted to in-frame clones and leaves out a portion. D and trimming were read from the DNA, whereas the V and J calls and clone size are those reported in that table. This table holds roughly 340,000 clones, about nine tenths found once.

Sequencing was carried out using peripheral blood. The V call is TRBV14, the J call TRBJ1-1; 8 bases match TRBD1. The sequence was obtained from a woman in her sixties or seventies with COVID-19, enrolled during active disease. The CDR3: CASSQGQVTEAFF. The CDR3 DNA follows: TGTGCCAGCAGCCAGGGACAGGTTACTGAAGCTTTCTTT. Variable domain in full (rest from reference TRBV14 and TRBJ1-1): EAGVTQFPSHSVIEKGQTVTLRCDPISGHDNLYWYRRVMGKEIKFLLHFVKESKQDESGMPNNRFLAERTGGTYSTLKVQPAELEDSGVYFCASSQGQVTEAFFGQGTRLTVV.